This T cell receptor beta chain originates from a study of cytomegalovirus exposure and HLA in healthy donors. Study conclusions and caveats: A few CMV-associated chains proved CMV antigen-specific in vitro. Researchers counted around 180 TCR beta chains as cytomegalovirus-associated. A subsequent analysis found that TCR clusters from the first cohort also tended to co-occur in the 120 validation repertoires, with approximately 95% of cluster scores above 0.

Remarks on this clone: As yet, its antigen is unknown.

The donors were part of the roughly 130-subject validation cohort, which stood apart from the roughly 680-subject first cohort. The assay was immunoSEQ multiplex PCR, and TCRdb's table has in-frame clones only and misses some. The data hold tens of thousands of clones, with approximately 97% observed a single time. The germline CDR1 and CDR2 sequences are LGHNA and YNFKEQ. This CDR3 region has 14 residues. Trimming took 3 bases from V and 5 from J, leaving 14 bases between them. The sample taken for sequencing was PBMCs. This clonotype originated in a young woman in good health and CMV-seropositive. The V gene is TRBV4-2, the J gene TRBJ2-7; D might be TRBD2 (5 bases). This CDR3 reads CASSHVLVGHEQYF. The CDR3, as DNA: TGTGCCAGCAGCCACGTACTAGTGGGCCACGAGCAGTACTTC.